This T cell receptor beta chain was recovered during a study of molecular identifiers for immune sequencing clone quantification. This clonotype was detected ten times or more. Its cognate antigen is unknown. CDR3 length equals 14 residues. Trimming shortened V by 0 bases and J by 9 bases, and 9 bases separated the two germline ends. From germline, CDR1 is PRHDT and CDR2 FYEKMQ (reference sequence). General study points: Single-cell amounts of spiked Jurkat TCR RNA were reportedly detectable among about a million naive cells. Clones above 20 RNA copies held over 97% of effector molecules, under 1% in naive cells.

Preparation of the bulk TCR libraries relied on previously described methods and listed TCR primers. Via MiXCR, TCRdb re-called the PCR reads, giving one row per CDR3 protein. The sample includes about 68,000 distinct CDR3 sequences, about a sixth of them seen just once. When naive CD8 T cells were sorted, they were gated as CD8+CD4-CCR7+CD45RA+. Sequenced material: naive CD8+ T cells from blood, with Jurkat cell RNA spiked in. Stated subset: FACS-sorted CD8+CD4-CCR7+CD45RA+ naive T cells. J is TRBJ1-6 and V is TRBV13; D is possibly TRBD1 (6 bases). This clonotype originated in a human donor in good health. Some libraries in this study had Jurkat cell RNA spiked in. The CDR3 sequence is CASSLGQGGSPLHF. The CDR3 DNA sequence: TGTGCCAGCAGCTTAGGCCAAGGGGGTTCACCCCTCCACTTT.